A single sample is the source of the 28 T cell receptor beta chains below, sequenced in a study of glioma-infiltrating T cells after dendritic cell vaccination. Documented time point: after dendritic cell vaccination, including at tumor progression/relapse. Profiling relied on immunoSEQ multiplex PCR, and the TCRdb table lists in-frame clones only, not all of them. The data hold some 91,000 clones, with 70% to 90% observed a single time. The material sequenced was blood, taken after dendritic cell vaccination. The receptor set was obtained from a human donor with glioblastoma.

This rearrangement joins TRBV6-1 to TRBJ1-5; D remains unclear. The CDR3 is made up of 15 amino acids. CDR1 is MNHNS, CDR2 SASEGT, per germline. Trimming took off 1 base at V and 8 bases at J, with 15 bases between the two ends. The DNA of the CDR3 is TGTGCCAGCAGTGAAGGCCTGGAGGTCCCCAAGCCCCAGCATTTT. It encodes CASSEGLEVPKPQHF.

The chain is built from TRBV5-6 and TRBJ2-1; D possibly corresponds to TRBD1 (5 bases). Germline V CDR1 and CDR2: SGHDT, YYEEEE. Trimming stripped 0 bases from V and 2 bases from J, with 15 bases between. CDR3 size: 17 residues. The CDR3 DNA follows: TGTGCCAGCAGCTTGGAAAAGTCAGGGAATGCCTACAATGAGCAGTTCTTC. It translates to CASSLEKSGNAYNEQFF.

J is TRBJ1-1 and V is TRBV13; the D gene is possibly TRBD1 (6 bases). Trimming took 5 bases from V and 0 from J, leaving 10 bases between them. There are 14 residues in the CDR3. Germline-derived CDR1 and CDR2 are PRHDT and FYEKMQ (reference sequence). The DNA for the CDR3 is TGTGCCAGCAGCGTGGGACACTTGAACACTGAAGCTTTCTTT. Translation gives CASSVGHLNTEAFF.

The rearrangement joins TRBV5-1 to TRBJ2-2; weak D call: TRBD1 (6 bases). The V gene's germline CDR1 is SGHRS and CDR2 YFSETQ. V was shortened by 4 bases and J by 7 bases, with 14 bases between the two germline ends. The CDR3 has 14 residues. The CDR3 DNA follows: TGCGCCAGCAGCCCGGGACAAAGGGACGGGGAGCTGTTTTTT. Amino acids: CASSPGQRDGELFF.

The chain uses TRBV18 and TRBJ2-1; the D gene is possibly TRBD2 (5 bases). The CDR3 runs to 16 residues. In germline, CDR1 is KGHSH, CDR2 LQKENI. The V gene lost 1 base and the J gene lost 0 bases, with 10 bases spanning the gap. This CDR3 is CASSPRPSSSYNEQFF. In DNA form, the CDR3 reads TGTGCCAGCTCACCACGGCCTAGCAGCTCCTACAATGAGCAGTTCTTC.

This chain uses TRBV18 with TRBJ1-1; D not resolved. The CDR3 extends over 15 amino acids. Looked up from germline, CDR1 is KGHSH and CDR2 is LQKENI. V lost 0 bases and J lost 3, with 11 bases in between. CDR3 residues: CASSPPAGWDTEAFF. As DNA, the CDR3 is TGTGCCAGCTCACCACCGGCGGGGTGGGACACTGAAGCTTTCTTT.

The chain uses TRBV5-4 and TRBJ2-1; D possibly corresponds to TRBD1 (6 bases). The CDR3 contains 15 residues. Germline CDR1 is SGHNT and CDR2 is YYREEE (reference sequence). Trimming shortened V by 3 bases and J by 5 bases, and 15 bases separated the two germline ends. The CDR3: CASSSSITGNNEQFF. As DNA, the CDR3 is TGTGCCAGCAGCTCTTCGATAACAGGGAACAATGAGCAGTTCTTC.

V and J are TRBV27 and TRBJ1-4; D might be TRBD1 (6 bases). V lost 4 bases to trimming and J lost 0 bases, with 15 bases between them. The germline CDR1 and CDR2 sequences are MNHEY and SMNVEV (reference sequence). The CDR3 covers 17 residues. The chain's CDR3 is CASSSQGLWTTNEKLFF. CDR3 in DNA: TGTGCCAGCAGTTCACAGGGTCTTTGGACAACTAATGAAAAACTGTTTTTT.

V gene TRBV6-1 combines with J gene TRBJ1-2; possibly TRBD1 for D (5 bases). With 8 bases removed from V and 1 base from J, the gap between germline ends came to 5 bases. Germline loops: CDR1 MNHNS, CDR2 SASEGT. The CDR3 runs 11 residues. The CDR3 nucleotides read TGTGCCAGCCAGGGTAACTATGGCTACACCTTC. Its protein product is CASQGNYGYTF.

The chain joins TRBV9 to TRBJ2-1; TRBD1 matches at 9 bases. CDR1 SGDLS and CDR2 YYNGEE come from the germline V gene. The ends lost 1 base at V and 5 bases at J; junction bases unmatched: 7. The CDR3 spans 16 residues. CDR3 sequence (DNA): TGTGCCAGCAGCGTATTACGGGGACAGGGAAACAATGAGCAGTTCTTC. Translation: CASSVLRGQGNNEQFF.

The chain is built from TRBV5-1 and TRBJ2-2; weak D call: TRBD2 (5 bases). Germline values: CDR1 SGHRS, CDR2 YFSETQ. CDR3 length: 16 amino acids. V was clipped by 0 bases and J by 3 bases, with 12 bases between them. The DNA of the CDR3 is TGCGCCAGCAGCTTGGAAGCGGTTGGGTACACCGGGGAGCTGTTTTTT. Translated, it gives CASSLEAVGYTGELFF. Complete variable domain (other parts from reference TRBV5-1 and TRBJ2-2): KAGVTQTPRYLIKTRGQQVTLSCSPISGHRSVSWYQQTPGQGLQFLFEYFSETQRNKGNFPGRFSGRQFSNSRSEMNVSTLELGDSALYLCASSLEAVGYTGELFFGEGSRLTVL.

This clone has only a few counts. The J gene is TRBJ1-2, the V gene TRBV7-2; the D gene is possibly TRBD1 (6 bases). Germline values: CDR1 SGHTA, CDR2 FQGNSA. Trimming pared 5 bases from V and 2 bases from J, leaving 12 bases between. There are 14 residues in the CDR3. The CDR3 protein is CASSSTQGNYGYTF. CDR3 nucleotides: TGTGCCAGCAGCAGTACACAGGGAAACTATGGCTACACCTTC.

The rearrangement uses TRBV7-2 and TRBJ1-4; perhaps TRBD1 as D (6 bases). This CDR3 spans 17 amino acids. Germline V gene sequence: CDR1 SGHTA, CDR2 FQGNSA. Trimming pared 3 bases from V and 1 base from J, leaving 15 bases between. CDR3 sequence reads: CASSLRGGQITNEKLFF. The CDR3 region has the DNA TGTGCCAGCAGCTTGAGGGGTGGACAGATAACTAATGAAAAACTGTTTTTT.

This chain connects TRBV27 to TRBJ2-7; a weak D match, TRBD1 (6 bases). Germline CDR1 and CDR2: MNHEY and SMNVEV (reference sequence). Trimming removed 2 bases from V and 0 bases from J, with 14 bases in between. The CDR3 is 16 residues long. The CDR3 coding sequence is TGTGCCAGCAGTTTAGCTCGACAGGCTCTCTCCTACGAGCAGTACTTC. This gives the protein CASSLARQALSYEQYF.

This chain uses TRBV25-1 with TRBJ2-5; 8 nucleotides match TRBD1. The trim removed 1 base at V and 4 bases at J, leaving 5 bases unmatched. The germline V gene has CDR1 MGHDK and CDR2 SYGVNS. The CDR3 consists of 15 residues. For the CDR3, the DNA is TGTGCCAGCAGTGAATTCATTACAGGGGGAGAGACCCAGTACTTC. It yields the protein CASSEFITGGETQYF.

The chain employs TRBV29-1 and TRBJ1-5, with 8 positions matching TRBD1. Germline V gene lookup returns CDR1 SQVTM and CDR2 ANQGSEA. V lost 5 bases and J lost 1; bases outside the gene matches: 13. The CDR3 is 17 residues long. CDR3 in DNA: TGCAGCGTTCTGTTGTCAGGGGGCATGAGGAGCAATCAGCCCCAGCATTTT. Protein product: CSVLLSGGMRSNQPQHF.

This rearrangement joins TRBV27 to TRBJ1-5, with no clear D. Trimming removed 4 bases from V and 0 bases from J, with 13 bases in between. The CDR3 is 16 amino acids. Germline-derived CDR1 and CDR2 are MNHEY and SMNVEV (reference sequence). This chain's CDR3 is CASSSTFHRSNQPQHF. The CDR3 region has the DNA TGTGCCAGCAGTTCTACCTTCCATCGTAGCAATCAGCCCCAGCATTTT.

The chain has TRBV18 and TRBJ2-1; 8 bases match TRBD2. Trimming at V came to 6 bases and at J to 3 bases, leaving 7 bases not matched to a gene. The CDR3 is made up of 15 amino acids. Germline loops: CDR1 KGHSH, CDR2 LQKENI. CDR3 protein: CASSPGGVFYNEQFF. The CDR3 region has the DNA TGTGCCAGCTCGCCGGGGGGGGTCTTCTACAATGAGCAGTTCTTC.

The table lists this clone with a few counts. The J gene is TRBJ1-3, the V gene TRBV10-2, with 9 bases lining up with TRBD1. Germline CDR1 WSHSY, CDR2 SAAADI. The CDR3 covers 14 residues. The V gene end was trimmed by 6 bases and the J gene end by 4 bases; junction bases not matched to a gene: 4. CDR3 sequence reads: CASRPGQGGNTIYF. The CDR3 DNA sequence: TGCGCCAGCAGGCCGGGACAGGGAGGAAACACCATATATTTT.

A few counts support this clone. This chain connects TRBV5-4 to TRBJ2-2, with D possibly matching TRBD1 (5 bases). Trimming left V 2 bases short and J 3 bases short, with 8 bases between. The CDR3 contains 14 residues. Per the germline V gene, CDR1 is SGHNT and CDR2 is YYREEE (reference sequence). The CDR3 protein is CASSFLTDTGELFF. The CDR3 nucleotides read TGTGCCAGCAGCTTCTTGACAGACACCGGGGAGCTGTTTTTT.

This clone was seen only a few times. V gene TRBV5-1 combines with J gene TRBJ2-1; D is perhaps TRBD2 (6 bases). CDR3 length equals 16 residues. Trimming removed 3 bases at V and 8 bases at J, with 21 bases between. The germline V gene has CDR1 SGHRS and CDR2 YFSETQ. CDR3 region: CASSWTNKSVLDEQFF. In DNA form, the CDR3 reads TGCGCCAGCAGCTGGACTAATAAGAGCGTTTTGGATGAGCAGTTCTTC.

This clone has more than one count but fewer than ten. In nucleotides, the CDR3 is TGTGCCAGTAGTAAACGACCGACAGGGTCAGATACGCAGTATTTT. Translated: CASSKRPTGSDTQYF. The J gene is TRBJ2-3, the V gene TRBV19; 7 nucleotides agree with TRBD1. The CDR3 totals 15 residues. Germline CDR1 is LNHDA and CDR2 is SQIVND (reference sequence). With 4 bases clipped from V and 4 bases from J, the junction kept 8 bases outside the gene matches.

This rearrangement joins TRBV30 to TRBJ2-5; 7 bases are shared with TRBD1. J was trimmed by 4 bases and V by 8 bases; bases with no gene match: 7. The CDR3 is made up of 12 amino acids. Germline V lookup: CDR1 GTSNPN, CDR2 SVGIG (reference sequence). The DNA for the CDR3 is TGTGCCGGCAGGGGGAAGGGAGAGACCCAGTACTTC. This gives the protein CAGRGKGETQYF. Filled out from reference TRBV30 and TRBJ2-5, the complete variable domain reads SQTIHQWPATLVQPVGSPLSLECTVEGTSNPNLYWYRQAAGRGLQLLFYSVGIGQISSEVPQNLSASRPQDRQFILSSKKLLLSDSGFYLCAGRGKGETQYFGPGTRLLVL.

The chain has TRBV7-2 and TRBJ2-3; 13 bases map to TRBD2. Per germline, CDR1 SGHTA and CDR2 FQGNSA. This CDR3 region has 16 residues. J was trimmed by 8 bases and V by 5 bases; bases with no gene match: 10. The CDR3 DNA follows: TGTGCCAGCAGCATCACTAGCGGGGGGGCCGGGGGTACGCAGTATTTT. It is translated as CASSITSGGAGGTQYF.

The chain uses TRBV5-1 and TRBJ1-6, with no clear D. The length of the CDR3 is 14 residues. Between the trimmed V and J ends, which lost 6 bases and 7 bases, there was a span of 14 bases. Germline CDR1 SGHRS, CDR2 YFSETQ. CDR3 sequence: CASTPGIENSPLHF. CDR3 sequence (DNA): TGCGCCAGCACCCCGGGGATTGAGAATTCACCCCTCCACTTT.

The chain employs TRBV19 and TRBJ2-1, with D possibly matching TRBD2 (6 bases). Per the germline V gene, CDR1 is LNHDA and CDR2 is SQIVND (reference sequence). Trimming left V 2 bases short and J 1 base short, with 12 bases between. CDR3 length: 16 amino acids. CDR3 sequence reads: CASSIRLGGSYNEQFF. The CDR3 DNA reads TGTGCCAGTAGTATACGACTAGGAGGTTCCTACAATGAGCAGTTCTTC.

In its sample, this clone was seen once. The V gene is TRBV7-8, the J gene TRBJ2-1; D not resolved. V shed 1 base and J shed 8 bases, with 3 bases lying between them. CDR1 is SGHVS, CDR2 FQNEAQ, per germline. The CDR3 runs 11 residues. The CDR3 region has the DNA TGTGCCAGCAGCTTAGTAGATGAGCAGTTCTTC. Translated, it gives CASSLVDEQFF. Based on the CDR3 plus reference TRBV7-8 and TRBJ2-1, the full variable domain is GAGVSQSPRYKVAKRGQDVALRCDPISGHVSLFWYQQALGQGPEFLTYFQNEAQLDKSGLPSDRFFAERPEGSVSTLKIQRTQQEDSAVYLCASSLVDEQFFGPGTRLTVL.

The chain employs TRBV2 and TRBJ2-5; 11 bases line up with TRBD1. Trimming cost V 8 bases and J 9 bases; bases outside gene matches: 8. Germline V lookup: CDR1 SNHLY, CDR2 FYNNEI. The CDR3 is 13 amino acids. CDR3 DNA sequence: TGTGCCAGCTTTGGGGGACAGGGGGGGGCCCAGTACTTC. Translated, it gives CASFGGQGGAQYF.